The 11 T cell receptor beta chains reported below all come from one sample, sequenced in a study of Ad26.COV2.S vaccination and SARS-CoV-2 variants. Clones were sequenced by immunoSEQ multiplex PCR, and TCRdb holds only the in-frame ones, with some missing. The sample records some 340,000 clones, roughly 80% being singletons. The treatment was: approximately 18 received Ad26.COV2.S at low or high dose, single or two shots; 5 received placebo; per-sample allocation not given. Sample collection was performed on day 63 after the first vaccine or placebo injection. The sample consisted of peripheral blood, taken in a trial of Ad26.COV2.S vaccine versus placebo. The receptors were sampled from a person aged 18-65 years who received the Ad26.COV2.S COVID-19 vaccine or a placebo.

The CDR3 spells CASSLKAGATFF. The CDR3 nucleotides read TGTGCCAGCAGCCTAAAGGCAGGGGCGACTTTCTTT. The V gene is TRBV7-2, the J gene TRBJ1-1; tentative D call: TRBD1 (6 bases). The ends were cut back, 5 bases at V and 12 bases at J, with 16 bases in the middle. CDR3 size: 12 residues. Germline V gene lookup returns CDR1 SGHTA and CDR2 FQGNSA. The full variable domain, completed using reference TRBV7-2 and TRBJ1-1, is GAGVSQSPSNKVTEKGKDVELRCDPISGHTALYWYRQSLGQGLEFLIYFQGNSAPDKSGLPSDRFSAERTGGSVSTLTIQRTQQEDSAVYLCASSLKAGATFFGQGTRLTVV.

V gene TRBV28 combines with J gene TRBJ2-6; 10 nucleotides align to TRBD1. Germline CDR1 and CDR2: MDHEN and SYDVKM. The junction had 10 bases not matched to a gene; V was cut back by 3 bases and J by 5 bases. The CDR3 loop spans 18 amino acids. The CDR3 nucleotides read TGTGCCAGCAGTTTCAAAGGACAGGGGGGAAATAGGGCCAACGTCCTGACTTTC. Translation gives CASSFKGQGGNRANVLTF.

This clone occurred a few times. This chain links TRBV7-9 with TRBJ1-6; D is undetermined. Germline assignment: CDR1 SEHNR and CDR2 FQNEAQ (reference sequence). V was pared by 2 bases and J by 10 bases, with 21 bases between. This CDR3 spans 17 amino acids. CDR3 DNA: TGTGCCAGCAGCTTAATTCTATCAACTGAGAGAGAGTCACCCCTCCACTTT. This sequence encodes CASSLILSTERESPLHF.

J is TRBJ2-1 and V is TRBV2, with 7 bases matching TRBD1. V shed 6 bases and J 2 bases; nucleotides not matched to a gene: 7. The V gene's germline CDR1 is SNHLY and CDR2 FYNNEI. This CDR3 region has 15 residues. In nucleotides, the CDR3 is TGTGCCAGCAGAGCCGACAGGGTCCCCTACAATGAGCAGTTCTTC. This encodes CASRADRVPYNEQFF.

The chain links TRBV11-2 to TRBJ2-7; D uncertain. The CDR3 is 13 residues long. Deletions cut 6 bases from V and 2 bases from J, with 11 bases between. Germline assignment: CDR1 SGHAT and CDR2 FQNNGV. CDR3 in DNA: TGTGCCAGCAGTCATAGGGATCCCTACGAGCAGTACTTC. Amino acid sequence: CASSHRDPYEQYF.

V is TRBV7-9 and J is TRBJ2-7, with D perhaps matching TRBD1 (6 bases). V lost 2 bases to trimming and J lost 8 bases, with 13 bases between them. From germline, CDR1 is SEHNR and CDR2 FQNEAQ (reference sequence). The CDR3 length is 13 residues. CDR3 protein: CASSLSSQGKQYF. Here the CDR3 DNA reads TGTGCCAGCAGCTTATCAAGTCAGGGGAAGCAGTACTTC.

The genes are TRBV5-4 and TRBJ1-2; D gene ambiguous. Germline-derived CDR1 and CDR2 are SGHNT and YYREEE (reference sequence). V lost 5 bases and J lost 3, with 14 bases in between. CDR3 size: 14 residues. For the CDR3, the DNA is TGTGCCAGCAGGTCCGACGGGGTGGACTATGGCTACACCTTC. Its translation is CASRSDGVDYGYTF.

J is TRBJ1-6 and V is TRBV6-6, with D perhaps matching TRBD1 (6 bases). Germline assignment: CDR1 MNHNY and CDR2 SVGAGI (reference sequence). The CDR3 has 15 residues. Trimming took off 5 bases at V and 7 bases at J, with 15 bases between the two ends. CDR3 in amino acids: CASSLRETGNSPLHF. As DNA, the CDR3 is TGTGCCAGCAGTCTCCGGGAGACAGGAAATTCACCCCTCCACTTT.

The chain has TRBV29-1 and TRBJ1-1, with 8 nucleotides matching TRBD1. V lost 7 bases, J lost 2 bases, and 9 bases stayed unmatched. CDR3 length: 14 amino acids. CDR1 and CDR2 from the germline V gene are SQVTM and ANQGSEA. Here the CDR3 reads CSGSSGGGNTEAFF. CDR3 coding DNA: TGCAGCGGTTCATCAGGGGGCGGTAACACTGAAGCTTTCTTT.

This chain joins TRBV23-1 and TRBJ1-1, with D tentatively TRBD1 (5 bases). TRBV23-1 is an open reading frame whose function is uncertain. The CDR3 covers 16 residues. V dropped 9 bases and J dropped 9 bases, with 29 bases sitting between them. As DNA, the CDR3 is TGCGCCAGACTAGTGGAAACGGGACCGAGGTCGTCAAAAGCTTTCTTT. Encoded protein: CARLVETGPRSSKAFF.

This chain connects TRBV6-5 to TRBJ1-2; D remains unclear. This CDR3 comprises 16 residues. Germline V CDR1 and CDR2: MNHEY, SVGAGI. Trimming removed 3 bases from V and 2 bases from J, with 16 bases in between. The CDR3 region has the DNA TGTGCCAGCAGTTATTTCGTGGAAGGGCTCAACTATGGCTACACCTTC. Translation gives CASSYFVEGLNYGYTF.